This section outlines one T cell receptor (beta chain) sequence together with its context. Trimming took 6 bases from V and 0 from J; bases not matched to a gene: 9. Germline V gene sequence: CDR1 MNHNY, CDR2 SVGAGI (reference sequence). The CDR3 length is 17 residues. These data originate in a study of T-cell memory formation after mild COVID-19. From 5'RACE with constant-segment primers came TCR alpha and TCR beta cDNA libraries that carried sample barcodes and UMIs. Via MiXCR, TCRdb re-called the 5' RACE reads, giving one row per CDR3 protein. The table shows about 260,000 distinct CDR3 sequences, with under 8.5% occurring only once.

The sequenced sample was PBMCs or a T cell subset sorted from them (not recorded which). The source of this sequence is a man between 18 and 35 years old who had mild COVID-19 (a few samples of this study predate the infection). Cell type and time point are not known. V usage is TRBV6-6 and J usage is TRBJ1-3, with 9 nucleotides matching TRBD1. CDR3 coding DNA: TGTGCCAGCAGGGGCGGGACAGGGAGCTTCTCTGGAAACACCATATATTTT. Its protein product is CASRGGTGSFSGNTIYF.